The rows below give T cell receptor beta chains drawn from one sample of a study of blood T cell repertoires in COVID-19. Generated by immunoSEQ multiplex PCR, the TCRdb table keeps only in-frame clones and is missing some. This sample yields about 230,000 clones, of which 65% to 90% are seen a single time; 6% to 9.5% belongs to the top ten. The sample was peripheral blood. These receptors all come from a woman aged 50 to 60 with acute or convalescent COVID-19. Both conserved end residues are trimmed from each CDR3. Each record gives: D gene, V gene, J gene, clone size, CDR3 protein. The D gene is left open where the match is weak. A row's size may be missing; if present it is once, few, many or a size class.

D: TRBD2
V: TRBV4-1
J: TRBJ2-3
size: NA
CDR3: ASSQRAGGSTDTQY

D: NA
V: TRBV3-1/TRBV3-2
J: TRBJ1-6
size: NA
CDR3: ASSQGQGLPLH

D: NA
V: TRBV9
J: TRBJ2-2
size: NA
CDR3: ASSVGGTRTAGELF

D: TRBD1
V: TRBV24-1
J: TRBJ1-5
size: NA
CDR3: ATRQGEGQPQH

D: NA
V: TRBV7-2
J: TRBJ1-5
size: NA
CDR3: ASSPGGRGDQPQH

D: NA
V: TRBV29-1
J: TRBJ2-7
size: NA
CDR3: SVEAPSSYEQY

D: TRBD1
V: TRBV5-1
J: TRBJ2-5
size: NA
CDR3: ASSLEGQAGETQY

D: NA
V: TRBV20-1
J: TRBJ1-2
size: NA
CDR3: SASFAGLDGYT

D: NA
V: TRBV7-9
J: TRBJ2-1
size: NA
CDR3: ASSPLSGYYNEQF

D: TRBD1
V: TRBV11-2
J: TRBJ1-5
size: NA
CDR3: ASSWDRGTQPQH

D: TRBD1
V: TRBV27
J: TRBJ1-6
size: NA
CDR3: ASSQRDRVGPLH

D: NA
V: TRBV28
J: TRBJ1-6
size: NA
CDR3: ASRGQNSPLH

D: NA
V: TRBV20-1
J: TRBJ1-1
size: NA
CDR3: SATVNTEAF

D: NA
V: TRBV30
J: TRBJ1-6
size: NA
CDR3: AWVKGQFYNSPLH

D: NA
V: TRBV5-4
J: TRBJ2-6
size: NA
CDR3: ASSLGAGKQGANVLT

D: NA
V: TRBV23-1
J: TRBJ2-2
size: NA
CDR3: ASSGYGSRNTGELF

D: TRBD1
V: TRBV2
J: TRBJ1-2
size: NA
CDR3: ASSEASGTGVAYGYT

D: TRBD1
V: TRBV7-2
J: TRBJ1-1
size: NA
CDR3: ASSRRQGGTEAF

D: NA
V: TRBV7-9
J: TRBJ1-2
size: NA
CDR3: ASSPGVGYT

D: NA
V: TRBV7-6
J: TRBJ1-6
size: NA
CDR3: ASSSGQNNSPLH

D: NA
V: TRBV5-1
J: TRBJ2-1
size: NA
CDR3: ASSLAVGSSYNEQF

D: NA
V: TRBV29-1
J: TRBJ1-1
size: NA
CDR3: SVGSMGPNTEAF

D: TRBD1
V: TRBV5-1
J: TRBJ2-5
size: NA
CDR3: ASSRRDSGETQY

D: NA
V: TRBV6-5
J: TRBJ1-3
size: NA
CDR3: ASSYAGQSSGNTIY

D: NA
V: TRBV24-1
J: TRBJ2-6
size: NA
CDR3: ATSDRLGLGANVLT

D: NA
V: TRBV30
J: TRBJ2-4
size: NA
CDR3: AWSSSFSGNIQY

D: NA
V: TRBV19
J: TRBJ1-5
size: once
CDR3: DNWNSGGNQPQH

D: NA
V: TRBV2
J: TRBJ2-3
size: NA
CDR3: ASNGADSSTDTQY

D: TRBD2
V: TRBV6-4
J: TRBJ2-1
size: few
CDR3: ASSPGLAGNNEQF

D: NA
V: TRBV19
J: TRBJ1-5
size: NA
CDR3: ASSITAGFGNQPQH

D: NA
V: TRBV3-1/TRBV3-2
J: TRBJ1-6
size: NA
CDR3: ASSPRERYNSPLH

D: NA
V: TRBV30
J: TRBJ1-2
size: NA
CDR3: AWKQKANYGYT

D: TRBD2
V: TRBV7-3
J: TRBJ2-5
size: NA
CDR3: ASSSSGGAMETQY

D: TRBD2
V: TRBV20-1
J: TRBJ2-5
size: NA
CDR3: SASRLAGEETQY

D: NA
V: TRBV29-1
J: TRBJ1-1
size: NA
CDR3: SVESQGGTEAF

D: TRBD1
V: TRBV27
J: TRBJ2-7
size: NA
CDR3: ASSPSQGDGSYEQY

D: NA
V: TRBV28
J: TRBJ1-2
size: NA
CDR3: ASSLLKSDYGYT

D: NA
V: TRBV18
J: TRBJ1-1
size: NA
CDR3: ASSPPHLGGGNTEAF

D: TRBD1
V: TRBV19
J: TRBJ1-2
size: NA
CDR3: ASSPPGQGDGYT

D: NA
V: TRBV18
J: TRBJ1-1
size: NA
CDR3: ASSTQRGNTEAF

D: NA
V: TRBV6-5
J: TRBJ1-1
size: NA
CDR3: ASSPEGRNTEAF

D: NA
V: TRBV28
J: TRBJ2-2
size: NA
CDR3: ASSLAFPGTQNTGELF

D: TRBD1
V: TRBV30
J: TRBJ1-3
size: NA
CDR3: AWDPGQGGGNTIY

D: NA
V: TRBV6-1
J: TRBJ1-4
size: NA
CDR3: ASSEVHGEGEKLF

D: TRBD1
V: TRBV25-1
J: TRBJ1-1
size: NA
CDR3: ASTRQGNTEAF

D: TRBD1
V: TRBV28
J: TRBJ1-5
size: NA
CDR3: ASSASGQGTYSNQPQH

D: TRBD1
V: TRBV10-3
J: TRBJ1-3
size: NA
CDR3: AITPDRDGNTIY

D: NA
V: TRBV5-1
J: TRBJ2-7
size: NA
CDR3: ASSLGNSYEQY

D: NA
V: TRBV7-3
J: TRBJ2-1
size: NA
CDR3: ASSPTTTYNEQF

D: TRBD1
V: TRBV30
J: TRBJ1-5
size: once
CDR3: AVDRGNQPQH

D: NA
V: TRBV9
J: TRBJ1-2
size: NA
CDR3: ASSADPDRNGYT

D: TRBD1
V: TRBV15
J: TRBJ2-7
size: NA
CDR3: ATSRNRGREQY

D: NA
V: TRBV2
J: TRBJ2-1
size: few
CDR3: ASSGDFSYNEQF

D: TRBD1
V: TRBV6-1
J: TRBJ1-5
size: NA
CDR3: ASSESWGQGVAQH

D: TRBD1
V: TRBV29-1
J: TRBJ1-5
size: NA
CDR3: SVMTGEYQPQH

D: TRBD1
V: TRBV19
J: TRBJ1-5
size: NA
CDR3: ASSRDRENQPQH

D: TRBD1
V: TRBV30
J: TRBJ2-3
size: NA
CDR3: AWSEDRVADTQY

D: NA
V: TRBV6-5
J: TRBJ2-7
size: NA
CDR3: ASDPQVPGEQY

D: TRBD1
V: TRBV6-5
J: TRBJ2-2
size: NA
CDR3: ASRGSSQGAGELF

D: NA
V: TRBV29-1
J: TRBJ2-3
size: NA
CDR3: SVEVLAGLADTQY